These 25 T cell receptor beta chains originate from one sample sequenced in a study of radiotherapy plus CTLA-4 blockade in lung cancer. Assay: immunoSEQ multiplex PCR; the TCRdb copy retains only in-frame clones and omits some. The sample includes some 70,000 clones, less than 80% of them seen just once. Source: peripheral blood, taken from a patient treated with radiotherapy plus ipilimumab. The receptor set was obtained from a human donor with non-small cell lung cancer who had a complete response to radiotherapy plus ipilimumab.

The J gene is TRBJ2-4, the V gene TRBV7-9, with D perhaps TRBD1 (5 bases). Germline CDR1 and CDR2: SEHNR and FQNEAQ (reference sequence). The CDR3 runs to 15 residues. V dropped 7 bases and J dropped 2 bases, with 15 bases sitting between them. In DNA form, the CDR3 reads TGTGCCAGCACCTCGACAGTTTCACCCAAAAACATTCAGTACTTC. It is translated as CASTSTVSPKNIQYF.

A few counts support this clone. The chain joins TRBV7-2 to TRBJ1-2; no definite D call. CDR1 and CDR2 from the germline V gene are SGHTA and FQGNSA. Trimming left V 7 bases short and J 4 bases short, with 16 bases between. CDR3 length: 14 residues. CDR3 residues: CASMHPLDSYGYTF. The CDR3 coding sequence is TGTGCCAGCATGCATCCACTAGATAGCTATGGCTACACCTTC.

The chain recombines TRBV19 with TRBJ2-1, with D tentatively TRBD2 (6 bases). Germline V gives CDR1 LNHDA, CDR2 SQIVND (reference sequence). The CDR3 is 13 residues long. The V and J ends lost 8 bases and 1 base respectively, with 9 bases between them. The CDR3 sequence is CASASGSYNEQFF. CDR3 nucleotide sequence: TGTGCCAGTGCGAGCGGGTCCTACAATGAGCAGTTCTTC. Full variable domain (outside the CDR3, taken from reference TRBV19 and TRBJ2-1): DGGITQSPKYLFRKEGQNVTLSCEQNLNHDAMYWYRQDPGQGLRLIYYSQIVNDFQKGDIAEGYSVSREKKESFPLTVTSAQKNPTAFYLCASASGSYNEQFFGPGTRLTVL.

This chain links TRBV19 with TRBJ1-5; D gene uncertain. The CDR3 is made up of 15 amino acids. The germline gives CDR1 LNHDA, CDR2 SQIVND (reference sequence). The ends were cut back, 4 bases at V and 0 bases at J, with 10 bases in the middle. Here the CDR3 DNA reads TGTGCCAGTAGTACCCGGTCAGATAGCAATCAGCCCCAGCATTTT. It translates to CASSTRSDSNQPQHF. The variable domain in full, completed from reference TRBV19 and TRBJ1-5, reads DGGITQSPKYLFRKEGQNVTLSCEQNLNHDAMYWYRQDPGQGLRLIYYSQIVNDFQKGDIAEGYSVSREKKESFPLTVTSAQKNPTAFYLCASSTRSDSNQPQHFGDGTRLSIL.

This rearrangement joins TRBV9 to TRBJ2-1; D not resolved. Germline CDR1 reads SGDLS; CDR2 reads YYNGEE. Trimming took off 3 bases at V and 12 bases at J, with 10 bases between the two ends. This CDR3 has 11 residues. This CDR3 is CASSGSDGQFF. In DNA, the CDR3 is TGTGCCAGCAGCGGAAGCGATGGGCAGTTCTTC. Complete variable domain (other parts from reference TRBV9 and TRBJ2-1): DSGVTQTPKHLITATGQRVTLRCSPRSGDLSVYWYQQSLDQGLQFLIQYYNGEERAKGNILERFSAQQFPDLHSELNLSSLELGDSALYFCASSGSDGQFFGPGTRLTVL.

This chain links TRBV6-5 with TRBJ1-3, with D possibly being TRBD1 (6 bases). TRBJ2-2 explains the end of the DNA better; the J call may be wrong. The CDR3 is made up of 15 amino acids. Germline V CDR1 and CDR2: MNHEY, SVGAGI. CDR3 sequence reads: CASSRPGQTTGELFF. The DNA of the CDR3 is TGTGCCAGCAGCCGACCGGGACAAACCACCGGGGAGCTGTTTTTT.

The chain links TRBV19 to TRBJ2-1, with D perhaps TRBD2 (5 bases). Looked up from germline, CDR1 is LNHDA and CDR2 is SQIVND (reference sequence). The CDR3 extends over 17 amino acids. The ends were cut back, 10 bases at V and 0 bases at J, with 22 bases in the middle. CDR3 nucleotides: TGTGCCACCCGATCGAGGAGGATGGGAAACTCCTACAATGAGCAGTTCTTC. Its protein product is CATRSRRMGNSYNEQFF.

The V and J genes are TRBV27 and TRBJ1-2; 7 bases are shared with TRBD1. The CDR3 is 14 residues long. Germline CDR1 reads MNHEY; CDR2 reads SMNVEV (reference sequence). V lost 6 bases, J lost 7 bases, and 11 bases stayed unmatched. The DNA for the CDR3 is TGTGCCAGCAGGACCAACAGGGGTCAGAGTGGCTACACCTTC. As protein: CASRTNRGQSGYTF.

This clone was seen more than once but under ten times. V is TRBV20-1 and J is TRBJ1-4; tentatively, D is TRBD1 (5 bases). The germline V gene encodes CDR1 DFQATT and CDR2 SNEGSKA (reference sequence). V lost 5 bases to trimming and J lost 8 bases, with 9 bases between them. The CDR3 extends over 11 amino acids. CDR3 bases: TGCAGTGCTGAAAGGGGAGAAAAACTGTTTTTT. Translating it yields CSAERGEKLFF.

This clone was found a few times. The chain carries TRBV2 and TRBJ1-1, with D uncertain. Germline CDR1 reads SNHLY; CDR2 reads FYNNEI. V was trimmed by 3 bases and J by 0 bases, leaving 11 bases between them. The CDR3 sequence is 15 residues long. The CDR3 DNA reads as TGTGCCAGCAGTGAGGCTGAGAGGATGAACACTGAAGCTTTCTTT. Amino acids: CASSEAERMNTEAFF.

The chain is built from TRBV7-2 and TRBJ1-2; D remains ambiguous. CDR3 length: 12 residues. Trimming stripped 0 bases from V and 7 bases from J, with 6 bases between. CDR1 is SGHTA, CDR2 FQGNSA, per germline. The DNA of the CDR3 is TGTGCCAGCAGCTTAGCGCGTGGTGGCTACACCTTC. Its translation is CASSLARGGYTF.

The chain recombines TRBV7-9 with TRBJ2-2; the match to TRBD2 covers 11 bases. V trimming: 2 bases; J trimming: 7 bases; junction bases outside the gene matches: 6. The CDR3 loop spans 16 amino acids. The germline V gene encodes CDR1 SEHNR and CDR2 FQNEAQ (reference sequence). CDR3 nucleotides: TGTGCCAGCAGCTTATTAGCGGGGGGGCCGAACGGGGAGCTGTTTTTT. This translates into CASSLLAGGPNGELFF.

This clone turned up a few times. The chain uses TRBV7-8 and TRBJ2-7; possible D gene TRBD2, 6 bases. Germline CDR1 and CDR2: SGHVS and FQNEAQ. The germline V and J ends were trimmed by 5 bases and 7 bases, with 9 bases remaining between them. There are 11 residues in the CDR3. The CDR3 spells CASSAGPEQYV. The DNA of the CDR3 is TGTGCCAGCAGCGCGGGGCCTGAGCAGTACGTC.

The V gene is TRBV18, the J gene TRBJ1-1; TRBD1 matches 8 bases. The V gene end was trimmed by 4 bases and the J gene end by 2 bases; junction bases not matched to a gene: 3. The CDR3 has 14 amino acids. In germline, CDR1 is KGHSH, CDR2 LQKENI. The CDR3 DNA is TGTGCCAGCTCACGCACAGGGGGTAACACTGAAGCTTTCTTT. Its translation is CASSRTGGNTEAFF. The full variable domain, in which reference TRBV18 and TRBJ1-1 provide the parts outside the CDR3, is NAGVMQNPRHLVRRRGQEARLRCSPMKGHSHVYWYRQLPEEGLKFMVYLQKENIIDESGMPKERFSAEFPKEGPSILRIQQVVRGDSAAYFCASSRTGGNTEAFFGQGTRLTVV.

The genes are TRBV10-2 and TRBJ1-5, with D tentatively TRBD1 (6 bases). V lost 4 bases, J lost 12 bases, and 16 bases lay in between. Germline CDR1 is WSHSY and CDR2 is SAAADI. The length of the CDR3 is 13 residues. CDR3 residues: CASSGMTGGLQHF. The CDR3 bases are TGCGCCAGCAGTGGAATGACCGGGGGGCTCCAGCATTTT.

This clone showed up just a few times. This sequence joins TRBV7-9 and TRBJ1-6, with a tentative D call TRBD1 (5 bases). This CDR3 comprises 16 residues. CDR1 and CDR2 from the germline V gene are SEHNR and FQNEAQ (reference sequence). The V gene lost 6 bases and the J gene lost 2 bases, with 14 bases spanning the gap. In DNA, the CDR3 is TGTGCCAGCAGGAGGAGGGACGGGCCCTATAATTCACCCCTCCACTTT. This translates into CASRRRDGPYNSPLHF.

The chain carries TRBV2 and TRBJ2-2; D might be TRBD1 or TRBD2, each matching 5 bases. Trimming stripped 6 bases from V and 0 bases from J, with 17 bases between. CDR1 is SNHLY and CDR2 is FYNNEI in the germline V gene. This CDR3 has 17 residues. The DNA for the CDR3 is TGTGCCAGCAGGGGGGAACAGGCATGGTCGAACACCGGGGAGCTGTTTTTT. Residues: CASRGEQAWSNTGELFF. The full variable domain, in which reference TRBV2 and TRBJ2-2 provide the parts outside the CDR3, is EPEVTQTPSHQVTQMGQEVILRCVPISNHLYFYWYRQILGQKVEFLVSFYNNEISEKSEIFDDQFSVERPDGSNFTLKIRSTKLEDSAMYFCASRGEQAWSNTGELFFGEGSRLTVL.

This chain connects TRBV7-8 to TRBJ1-5; D not resolved. This CDR3 spans 15 amino acids. V was shortened by 2 bases and J by 0 bases, with 8 bases between the two germline ends. Germline CDR1 and CDR2: SGHVS and FQNEAQ. The chain's CDR3 is CASSLSSTSNQPQHF. CDR3 sequence (DNA): TGTGCCAGCAGCTTATCCAGCACTAGCAATCAGCCCCAGCATTTT.

The chain combines TRBV5-1 with TRBJ2-7; 8 bases fit TRBD2. The germline gives CDR1 SGHRS, CDR2 YFSETQ. The CDR3 totals 15 residues. The ends lost 0 bases at V and 1 base at J; junction bases unmatched: 3. CDR3 coding DNA: TGCGCCAGCAGCTTGGGGCGGGAGGATTCCTACGAGCAGTACGTC. Translation: CASSLGREDSYEQYV.

J is TRBJ1-2 and V is TRBV27; no definite D call. This CDR3 contains 13 residues. Trimming removed 0 bases from V and 7 bases from J, with 9 bases in between. Germline values: CDR1 MNHEY, CDR2 SMNVEV (reference sequence). The CDR3 protein is CASSLSGGGGYTF. CDR3 DNA: TGTGCCAGCAGTTTATCGGGCGGCGGTGGCTACACCTTC.

The chain recombines TRBV30 with TRBJ1-6; D not resolved. From germline, CDR1 is GTSNPN and CDR2 SVGIG (reference sequence). Trimming removed 1 base at V and 3 bases at J, with 7 bases between. There are 14 residues in the CDR3. The CDR3 DNA reads TGTGCCTGGAGTGCAGAAAGCTATAATTCACCCCTCCACTTT. Its translation is CAWSAESYNSPLHF.

The chain is built from TRBV5-6 and TRBJ1-2, with 9 bases fitting TRBD1. CDR3 length equals 16 residues. CDR1 SGHDT and CDR2 YYEEEE come from the germline V gene. With V trimmed by 3 bases and J by 4 bases, 10 bases remained unmatched. The CDR3 here is CASSSGDRAIVYGYTF. Here the CDR3 DNA reads TGTGCCAGCAGCTCGGGGGACAGGGCCATAGTCTATGGCTACACCTTC.

The chain uses TRBV18 and TRBJ1-1; D remains ambiguous. V gave up 2 bases and J gave up 10 bases, with 14 bases separating them. The CDR3 contains 13 residues. CDR1 and CDR2 from the germline V gene are KGHSH and LQKENI. The CDR3 DNA is TGTGCCAGCTCACCAGAAGACTCCAAGTCAGCTTTCTTT. It yields the protein CASSPEDSKSAFF. Filled out from reference TRBV18 and TRBJ1-1, the complete variable domain reads NAGVMQNPRHLVRRRGQEARLRCSPMKGHSHVYWYRQLPEEGLKFMVYLQKENIIDESGMPKERFSAEFPKEGPSILRIQQVVRGDSAAYFCASSPEDSKSAFFGQGTRLTVV.

The chain uses TRBV27 and TRBJ1-5; 7 nucleotides agree with TRBD1. The trim removed 11 bases at V and 4 bases at J, leaving 5 bases unmatched. The CDR3 is 12 residues long. CDR1 and CDR2 from the germline V gene are MNHEY and SMNVEV (reference sequence). Written as DNA, the CDR3 is TGTGCCGGAGTACAGGGGAATCAGCCCCAGCATTTT. Amino acid sequence: CAGVQGNQPQHF.

This clone was found a few times. CDR3 sequence: CASSHGQGADEQFF. The DNA for the CDR3 is TGCGCCAGCAGCCATGGGCAGGGGGCCGATGAGCAGTTCTTC. The chain uses TRBV4-1 and TRBJ2-1, with 8 nucleotides matching TRBD1. Trimming removed 3 bases from V and 8 bases from J; junction bases left unmatched: 6. The germline V gene has CDR1 MGHRA and CDR2 YSYEKL. The CDR3 sequence is 14 residues long.